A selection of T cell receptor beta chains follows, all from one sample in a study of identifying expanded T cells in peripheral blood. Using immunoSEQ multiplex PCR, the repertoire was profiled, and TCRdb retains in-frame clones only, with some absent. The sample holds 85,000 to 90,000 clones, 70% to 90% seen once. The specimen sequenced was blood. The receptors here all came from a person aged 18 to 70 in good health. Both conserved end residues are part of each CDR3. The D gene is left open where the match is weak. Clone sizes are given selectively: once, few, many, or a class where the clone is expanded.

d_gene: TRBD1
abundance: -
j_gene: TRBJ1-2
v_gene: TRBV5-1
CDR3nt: TGCGCCACCTCAGGACAGGGTAACTATGGCTACACCTTC
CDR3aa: CATSGQGNYGYTF

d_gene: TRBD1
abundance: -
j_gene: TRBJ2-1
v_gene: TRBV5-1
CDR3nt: TGCGCCAGCAGCTTACAGGGGGGAACATATACCTACAATGAGCAGTTCTTC
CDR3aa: CASSLQGGTYTYNEQFF

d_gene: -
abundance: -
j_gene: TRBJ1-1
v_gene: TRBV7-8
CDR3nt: TGTGCCAGCAGCTTTCGACAGACGAACACTGAAGCTTTCTTT
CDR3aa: CASSFRQTNTEAFF

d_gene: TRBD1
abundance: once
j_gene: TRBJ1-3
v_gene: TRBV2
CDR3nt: TGTGCCAGCAAAGGCGCGGGGACAGGAATCGGAAACACCATATATTTT
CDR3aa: CASKGAGTGIGNTIYF

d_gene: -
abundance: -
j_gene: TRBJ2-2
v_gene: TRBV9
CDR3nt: TGTGCCAGCAGCGACAGGGTAGGGAACACCGGGGAGCTGTTTTTT
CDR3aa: CASSDRVGNTGELFF

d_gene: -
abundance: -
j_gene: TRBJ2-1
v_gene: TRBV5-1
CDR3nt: TGCGCCAGCAGCTTTACCGGACTCCCTAGGGACAATGAGCAGTTCTTC
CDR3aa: CASSFTGLPRDNEQFF

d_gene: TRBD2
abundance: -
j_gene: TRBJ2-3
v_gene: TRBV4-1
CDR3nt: TGCGCCAGCAGCCCCGCCTATGCCGGCGGGGGGACAGATACGCAGTATTTT
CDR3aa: CASSPAYAGGGTDTQYF

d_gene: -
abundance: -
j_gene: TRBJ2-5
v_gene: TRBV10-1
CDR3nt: TGCGCCAGCAGTGAGTCCTCCGGGAAGGGGGAGACCCAGTACTTC
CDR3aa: CASSESSGKGETQYF

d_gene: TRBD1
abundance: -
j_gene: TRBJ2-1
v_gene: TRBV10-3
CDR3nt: TGTGCCATCAGTGAGTCAACAGGGGGCTCGTCTATCTCCTACAATGAGCAGTTCTTC
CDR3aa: CAISESTGGSSISYNEQFF

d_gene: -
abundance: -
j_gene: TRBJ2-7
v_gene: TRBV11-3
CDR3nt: TGTGCCAGCAGTTTGACCGGGTACTACGAGCAGTACTTC
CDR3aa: CASSLTGYYEQYF

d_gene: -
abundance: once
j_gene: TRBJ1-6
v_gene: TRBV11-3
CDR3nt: TGTGCCAGCAGCTTAGATCAAGGAGGGAGCTCCTATAATTCACCCCTCCACTTT
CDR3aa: CASSLDQGGSSYNSPLHF

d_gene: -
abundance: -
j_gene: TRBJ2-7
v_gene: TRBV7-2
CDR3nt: TGTGCCAGCAGCTCCCGCCAGGGATCCTACGAGCAGTACTTC
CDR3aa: CASSSRQGSYEQYF

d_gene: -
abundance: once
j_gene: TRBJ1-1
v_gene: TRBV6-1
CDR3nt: TGTGCCAGCAGCCTACGAGGCGACACTGAAGCTTTCTTT
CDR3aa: CASSLRGDTEAFF

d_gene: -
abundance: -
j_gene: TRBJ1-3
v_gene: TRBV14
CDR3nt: TGTGCCAGCAGCCCGCAAGGGGCTGGTAACACCATATATTTT
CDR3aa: CASSPQGAGNTIYF

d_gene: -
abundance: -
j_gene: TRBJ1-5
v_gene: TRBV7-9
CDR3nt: TGTGCCAGCACGACAACTGGTCAGCCCCAGCATTTT
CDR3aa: CASTTTGQPQHF

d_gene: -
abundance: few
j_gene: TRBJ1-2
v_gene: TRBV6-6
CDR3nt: TGTGCCAGCAGTCACAGGGACGGCTATGGCTACACCTTC
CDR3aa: CASSHRDGYGYTF

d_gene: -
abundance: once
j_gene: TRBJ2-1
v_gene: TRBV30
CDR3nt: TGTGCCTGGAGTGCGGGGCAGGGGGGTAACTATGAGCAGTTCTTC
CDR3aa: CAWSAGQGGNYEQFF

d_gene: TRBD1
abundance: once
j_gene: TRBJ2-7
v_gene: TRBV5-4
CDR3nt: TGTGCCAGCAGCTCGACAGGGTTCGACGAGCAGTACTTC
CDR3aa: CASSSTGFDEQYF

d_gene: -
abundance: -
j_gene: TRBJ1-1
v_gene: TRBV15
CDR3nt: TGTGCCACCAGCAGGGCGCATATGGAGAACACTGAAGCTTTCTTT
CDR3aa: CATSRAHMENTEAFF

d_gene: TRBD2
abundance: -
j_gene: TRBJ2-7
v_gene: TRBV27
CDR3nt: TGTGCCAGCAGTTTGTCAGCGGGGGGGACCTACGAGCAGTACTTC
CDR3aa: CASSLSAGGTYEQYF

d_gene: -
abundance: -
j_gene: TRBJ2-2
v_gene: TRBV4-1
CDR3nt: TGCGCCAGCAGCTCCGGGACTCGCCTCACCGGGGAGCTGTTTTTT
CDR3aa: CASSSGTRLTGELFF

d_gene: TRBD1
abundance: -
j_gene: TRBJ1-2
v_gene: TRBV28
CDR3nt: TGTGCCAGCAGTTCAGGGGGGACAGGGAACTATGGCTACACCTTC
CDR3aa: CASSSGGTGNYGYTF

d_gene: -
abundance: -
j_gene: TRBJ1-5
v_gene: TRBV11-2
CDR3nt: TGTGCCAGCAGCCCCACGGCGGGACCCAATCAGCCCCAGCATTTT
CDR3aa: CASSPTAGPNQPQHF

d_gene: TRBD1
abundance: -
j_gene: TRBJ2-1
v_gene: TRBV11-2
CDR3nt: TGTGCCAGCAGCTTAGTTTCCGGGACAGGGAAGAATGAGCAGTTCTTC
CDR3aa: CASSLVSGTGKNEQFF

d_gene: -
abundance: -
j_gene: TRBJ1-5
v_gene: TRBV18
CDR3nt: TGTGCCAGCTCACCGATCTCAGGGGTCGGAAGCAATCAGCCCCAGCATTTT
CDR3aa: CASSPISGVGSNQPQHF

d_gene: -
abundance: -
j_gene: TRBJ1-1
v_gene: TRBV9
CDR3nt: TGTGCCAGCAGCCGGACGCCTGGGGCCCGGACGAACACTGAAGCTTTCTTT
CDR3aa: CASSRTPGARTNTEAFF

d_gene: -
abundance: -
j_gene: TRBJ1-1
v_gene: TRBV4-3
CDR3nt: TGCGCCAGCAGCCAAGTCTATTCAGGGCTCACTGAAGCTTTCTTT
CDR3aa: CASSQVYSGLTEAFF

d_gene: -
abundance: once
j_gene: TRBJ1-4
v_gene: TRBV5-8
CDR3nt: TGTGCCAGCAGCGTGGGGAGTTCGACTAATGAAAAACTGTTTTTT
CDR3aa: CASSVGSSTNEKLFF

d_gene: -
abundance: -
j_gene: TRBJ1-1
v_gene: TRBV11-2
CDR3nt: TGTGCCAGCAGCTTAGACGCGAACACTGAAGCTTTCTTT
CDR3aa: CASSLDANTEAFF

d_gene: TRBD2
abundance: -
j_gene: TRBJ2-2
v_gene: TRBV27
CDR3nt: TGTGCCAGCAGTTTAGAGTTTGGGACTAGCGGGGGGTCTTTCACCGGGGAGCTGTTTTTT
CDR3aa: CASSLEFGTSGGSFTGELFF

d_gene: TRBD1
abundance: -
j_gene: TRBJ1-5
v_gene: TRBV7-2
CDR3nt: TGTGCCAGCAGCTGGGGGACAGGGTTGCCACGAAGCAATCAGCCCCAGCATTTT
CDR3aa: CASSWGTGLPRSNQPQHF

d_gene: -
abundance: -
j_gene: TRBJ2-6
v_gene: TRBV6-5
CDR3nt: TGTGCCAGCAGTCGAACCTTCTCTGGGGCCAACGTCCTGACTTTC
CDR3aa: CASSRTFSGANVLTF

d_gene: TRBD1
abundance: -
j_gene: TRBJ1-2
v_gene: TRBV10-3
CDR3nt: TGTGCCATCAGCTCCCCCACGGGACAGGGATCTTATGGCTACACCTTC
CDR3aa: CAISSPTGQGSYGYTF

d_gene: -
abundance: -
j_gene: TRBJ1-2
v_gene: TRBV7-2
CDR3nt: TGTGCCAGCAGCGTAGACAGGCCCTCGGGCGGCTACACCTTC
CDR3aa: CASSVDRPSGGYTF

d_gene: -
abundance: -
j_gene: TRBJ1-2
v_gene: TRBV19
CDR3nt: TGTGCCAGTAGTATGGGGAATCGCATGTTCAATGGCTACACCTTC
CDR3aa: CASSMGNRMFNGYTF

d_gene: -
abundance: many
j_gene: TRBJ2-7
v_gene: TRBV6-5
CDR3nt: TGTGCCAGCAACGCCCCGGGGCAAAGTTACGAGCAGTACTTC
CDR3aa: CASNAPGQSYEQYF

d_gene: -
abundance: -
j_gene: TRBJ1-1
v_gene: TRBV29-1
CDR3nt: TGCAGCGTTGAAGATCAACAGGGACCCCCTGAAGCTTTCTTT
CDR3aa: CSVEDQQGPPEAFF

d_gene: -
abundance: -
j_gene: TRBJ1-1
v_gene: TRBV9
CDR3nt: TGTGCCAGCAGCGTAGACGGGACTGAAGCTTTCTTT
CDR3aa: CASSVDGTEAFF

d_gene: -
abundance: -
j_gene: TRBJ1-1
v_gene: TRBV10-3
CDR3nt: TGTGCCATCGCGGCGAATCAAATGGGGGCTTTCTTT
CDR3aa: CAIAANQMGAFF

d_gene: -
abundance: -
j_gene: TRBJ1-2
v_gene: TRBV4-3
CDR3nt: TGCGCCAGCAGCCATTCTAACTATGGCTACACCTTC
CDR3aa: CASSHSNYGYTF

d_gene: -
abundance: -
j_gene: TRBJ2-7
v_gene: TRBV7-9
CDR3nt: TGTGCCAGCCGAGAGTGGGGGAGCTCCTACGAGCAGTACTTC
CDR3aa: CASREWGSSYEQYF

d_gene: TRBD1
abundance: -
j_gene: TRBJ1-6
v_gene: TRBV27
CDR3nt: TGTGCCAGCAAACACAGGGGGCAAGGCACCGGGGGTAATTCACCCCTCCACTTT
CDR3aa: CASKHRGQGTGGNSPLHF

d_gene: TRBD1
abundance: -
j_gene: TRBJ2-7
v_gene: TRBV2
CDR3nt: TGTGCCAGCCGGACAGGGGGCTTCGAGCAGTACTTC
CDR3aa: CASRTGGFEQYF

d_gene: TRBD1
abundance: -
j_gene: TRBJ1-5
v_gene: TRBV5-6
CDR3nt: TGTGCCAGCAGCCCCCGGGACAGGGGTAATCAGCCCCAGCATTTT
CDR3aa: CASSPRDRGNQPQHF

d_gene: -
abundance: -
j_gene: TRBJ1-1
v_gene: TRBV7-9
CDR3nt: TGTGCCAGCAGCTTTGGTAACACTGAAGCTTTCTTT
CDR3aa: CASSFGNTEAFF

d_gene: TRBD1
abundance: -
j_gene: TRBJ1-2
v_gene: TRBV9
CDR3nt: TGTGCCAGCAGCCCTATACAGGGGACGAACTATGGCTACACCTTC
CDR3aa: CASSPIQGTNYGYTF

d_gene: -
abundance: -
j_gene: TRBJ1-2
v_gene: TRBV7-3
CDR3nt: TGTGCCAGCAGCTTACGAAAAGAGGGACGCGACTGGTATGGCTACACCTTC
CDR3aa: CASSLRKEGRDWYGYTF

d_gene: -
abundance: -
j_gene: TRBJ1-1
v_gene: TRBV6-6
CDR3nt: TGTGCCAGCAGTAATGGACAGCCGAAGAACACTGAAGCTTTCTTT
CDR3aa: CASSNGQPKNTEAFF

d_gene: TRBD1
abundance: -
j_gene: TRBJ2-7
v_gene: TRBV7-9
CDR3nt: TGTGCCAGCAGCTCAAGGACAGGGGTGAGCGAGCAGTACTTC
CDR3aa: CASSSRTGVSEQYF

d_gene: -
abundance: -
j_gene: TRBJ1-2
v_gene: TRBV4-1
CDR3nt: TGCGCCAGCAGTTCCCCGGGGGTATATGGCTACACCTTC
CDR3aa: CASSSPGVYGYTF